The present TCR beta chain was sequenced within a study of shared clonotypes between healthy human individuals. Whole-study findings and limits: Estimated richness was generally greater in naive than memory subsets.

The CDR3 covers 15 residues. Germline V gene sequence: CDR1 MNHNY, CDR2 SVGAGI (reference sequence). J lost 4 bases, V lost 6 bases, and 7 bases had no gene match. Points on this clone: The antigen is undetermined.

Profiled with immunoSEQ multiplex PCR; TCRdb holds only in-frame clones, not every one. This sample has about 2.4 million clones; approximately 93% occur once, and the top ten carry roughly 0.39%. This sequence originates from a man between 18 and 35 years old in good health. Some clones in this sample may be carry-over from other donors' samples. The rearrangement uses TRBV6-6 and TRBJ2-1; 9 positions match TRBD1. The sequencing sample was made of naive CD4+ T cells from PBMCs. Subset reported: CD45RA+ positively selected. The CDR3 DNA sequence: TGTGCCAGCAGGACCGGGACAGGGTCTTACAATGAGCAGTTCTTC. Its protein product is CASRTGTGSYNEQFF.